A selection of T cell receptor beta chains follows, all from one sample in a study of T cell repertoires and HLA-DP antigens. Their antigens remain unidentified. Clones were read by immunoSEQ multiplex PCR, and TCRdb kept only the in-frame ones, dropping some. Counted here are around 90,000 clones, around nine tenths occurring once; the ten biggest clones make up 1.7%. Material: CD4+ T cells from PBMCs. All receptors derive from a middle-aged man in good health and CMV-seronegative. Each CDR3 is given with its conserved first and last residue. The D gene is left open where the match is weak. Clone size is not always given. Where it is, it says once, few, many or a class for expanded clones.

j_call cdr3_length clone_size v_call d_call cdr3_aa cdr3_nt
TRBJ2-6 16 . TRBV6-6 . CASGEAGVEGANVLTF TGTGCCAGCGGAGAGGCAGGGGTGGAGGGGGCCAACGTCCTGACTTTC
TRBJ2-5 13 . TRBV4-1 . CASSQDREETQYF TGCGCCAGCAGCCAAGACCGGGAGGAGACCCAGTACTTC
TRBJ2-3 15 once TRBV28 . CASISGGGFTDTQYF TGTGCCAGCATCTCCGGCGGAGGGTTCACAGATACGCAGTATTTT
TRBJ1-5 12 . TRBV4-2 . CASSHGNQPQHF TGTGCCAGCAGCCATGGAAATCAGCCCCAGCATTTT
TRBJ1-1 15 . TRBV6-5 TRBD1 CASRPTGDKNTEAFF TGTGCCAGCAGGCCGACAGGGGATAAGAACACTGAAGCTTTCTTT
TRBJ2-7 13 . TRBV6-1 . CASSVGKGYEQYF TGTGCCAGCAGTGTGGGGAAGGGGTACGAGCAGTACTTC
TRBJ1-1 15 . TRBV7-9 . CASSWNTGTNTEAFF TGTGCCAGCAGCTGGAATACAGGGACGAACACTGAAGCTTTCTTT
TRBJ2-7 13 once TRBV30 TRBD1 CAWSTTGGREQYF TGTGCCTGGAGTACGACAGGGGGCCGGGAGCAGTACTTC
TRBJ1-5 14 . TRBV6-5 TRBD1 CASRKDRGWQPQHF TGTGCCAGCAGGAAGGACAGGGGGTGGCAGCCCCAGCATTTT
TRBJ1-4 15 once TRBV9 . CASSALGRPNEKLFF TGTGCCAGCAGCGCGCTGGGGCGTCCTAATGAAAAACTGTTTTTT
TRBJ2-2 17 . TRBV29-1 TRBD2 CSVDGASGTPSTGELFF TGCAGCGTGGATGGGGCTAGCGGGACTCCGTCCACCGGGGAGCTGTTTTTT
TRBJ2-1 12 . TRBV5-1 . CASSLQGAEQFF TGCGCCAGCAGCTTACAGGGTGCTGAGCAGTTCTTC
TRBJ1-1 15 . TRBV18 TRBD1 CASSRTLDRVAEAFF TGTGCCAGCTCACGCACCCTCGACAGGGTCGCTGAAGCTTTCTTT
TRBJ2-3 13 few TRBV27 . CASSLMSGYTQYF TGTGCCAGCAGTTTAATGTCCGGTTATACGCAGTATTTT
TRBJ2-3 15 . TRBV5-5 . CASSLVTESTDTQYF TGTGCCAGCAGCTTGGTTACAGAGAGCACAGATACGCAGTATTTT
TRBJ1-2 14 few TRBV9 TRBD1 CASSGGTGIDGYTF TGTGCCAGCAGCGGGGGGACAGGCATCGATGGCTACACCTTC
TRBJ2-3 13 . TRBV7-6 . CASSLAGGDTQYF TGTGCCAGCAGCTTAGCCGGAGGAGATACGCAGTATTTT
TRBJ2-1 16 . TRBV5-1 TRBD2 CASSLAPGLAGNEQFF TGCGCCAGCAGCTTGGCCCCGGGACTAGCGGGAAATGAGCAGTTCTTC
TRBJ2-1 13 . TRBV7-9 . CASGEGGPLEQFF TGTGCCAGCGGTGAGGGGGGGCCCCTTGAGCAGTTCTTC
TRBJ2-2 13 . TRBV6-5 TRBD1 CASGDRNTGELFF TGTGCCAGCGGGGACAGAAACACCGGGGAGCTGTTTTTT
TRBJ2-7 16 few TRBV28 TRBD1 CASSLVLGQGFYEQYF TGTGCCAGCAGTTTAGTACTTGGACAGGGGTTCTACGAGCAGTACTTC
TRBJ2-3 14 . TRBV9 TRBD1 CASSRTTGGDTQYF TGTGCCAGCAGCAGAACTACAGGGGGGGATACGCAGTATTTT
TRBJ2-6 17 . TRBV30 TRBD1 CACNRDRASSGANVLTF TGTGCCTGTAACCGGGACAGGGCTTCCTCTGGGGCCAACGTCCTGACTTTC
TRBJ1-2 14 . TRBV7-9 . CASSPTAEIYGYTF TGTGCCAGCAGCCCGACCGCAGAGATTTATGGCTACACCTTC
TRBJ2-1 15 . TRBV6-7 . CASSYLEGFGDEQFF TGTGCCAGCAGTTACCTCGAAGGGTTTGGCGATGAGCAGTTCTTC
TRBJ1-5 14 few TRBV27 . CASSFKGFGQPQHF TGTGCCAGCAGTTTCAAGGGATTCGGCCAGCCCCAGCATTTT
TRBJ1-1 14 . TRBV29-1 TRBD1 CSARGQGANTEAFF TGCAGCGCTAGGGGACAGGGGGCGAACACTGAGGCTTTCTTT
TRBJ2-5 15 few TRBV28 TRBD2 CASSFTSGISETQYF TGTGCCAGCAGTTTTACTAGCGGGATTTCCGAGACCCAGTACTTC
TRBJ2-5 14 . TRBV7-2 TRBD1 CASSLDNRGKTQYF TGTGCCAGCAGCTTAGATAACAGGGGAAAGACCCAGTACTTC
TRBJ2-1 13 . TRBV7-2 . CASSLRGNNEQFF TGTGCCAGCAGCTTAAGAGGCAACAATGAGCAGTTCTTC
TRBJ1-2 14 . TRBV4-1 TRBD1 CASSEEGQGSGYTF TGCGCCAGCAGCGAGGAGGGACAGGGGTCAGGCTACACCTTC
TRBJ2-2 15 . TRBV6-5 . CAIIPGSSYTGELFF TGTGCCATTATTCCCGGGTCTTCGTACACCGGGGAGCTGTTTTTT
TRBJ1-1 14 . TRBV5-1 . CASSPDHRNTEAFF TGCGCCAGCAGCCCTGATCACAGGAACACTGAAGCTTTCTTT
TRBJ2-7 11 . TRBV25-1 . CAFQVAYEQYF TGTGCCTTTCAAGTCGCCTACGAGCAGTACTTC
TRBJ2-7 17 once TRBV7-8 TRBD2 CASSLAGRGSPAYEQYF TGTGCCAGCAGCTTAGCTGGGCGGGGGTCCCCTGCCTACGAGCAGTACTTC
TRBJ2-7 16 few TRBV11-3 TRBD1 CASSLGAGTGFFEQYF TGTGCCAGCAGCTTAGGCGCCGGGACAGGATTTTTCGAGCAGTACTTC
TRBJ1-4 15 few TRBV10-1 . CASSERGDPNEKLFF TGCGCCAGCAGTGAGAGAGGGGACCCTAATGAAAAACTGTTTTTT
TRBJ2-7 14 . TRBV2 . CASQSGGLTYEQYF TGTGCCAGTCAAAGTGGGGGCCTTACCTACGAGCAGTACTTC
TRBJ2-3 15 . TRBV9 . CASGLLAASTDTQYF TGTGCCAGCGGTCTTCTGGCGGCCAGCACAGATACGCAGTATTTT
TRBJ2-7 12 . TRBV6-5 . CASSYSGGEQYF TGTGCCAGCAGTTACTCTGGGGGCGAGCAGTACTTC